This record covers a single T cell receptor (beta chain). Its antigen is unknown. This specimen comes from a study of cytomegalovirus exposure and HLA in healthy donors. Amplification used 60 Vbeta primers and 13 Jbeta primers. The table came from immunoSEQ multiplex PCR; TCRdb's copy has only in-frame clones and leaves some out. The repertoire consists of 150,000 to 160,000 clones, with approximately 80% occurring once and the leading ten covering 3% to 4%. General study points: Most of the CMV-associated TCR beta chains (in a later analysis) appeared to be HLA-restricted.

Sequencing input: PBMCs. The clonotype comes from a woman aged 40 to 49 in good health and CMV-seronegative.

CDR3 protein: CASSPSPSYNEQFF. CDR3 DNA sequence: TGTGCCAGCAGCCCGAGCCCGTCTTACAATGAGCAGTTCTTC. The V gene is TRBV6-5, the J gene TRBJ2-1; D remains ambiguous. The CDR3 spans 14 residues. Deletions cut 6 bases from V and 4 bases from J, with 13 bases between. Looked up from germline, CDR1 is MNHEY and CDR2 is SVGAGI.